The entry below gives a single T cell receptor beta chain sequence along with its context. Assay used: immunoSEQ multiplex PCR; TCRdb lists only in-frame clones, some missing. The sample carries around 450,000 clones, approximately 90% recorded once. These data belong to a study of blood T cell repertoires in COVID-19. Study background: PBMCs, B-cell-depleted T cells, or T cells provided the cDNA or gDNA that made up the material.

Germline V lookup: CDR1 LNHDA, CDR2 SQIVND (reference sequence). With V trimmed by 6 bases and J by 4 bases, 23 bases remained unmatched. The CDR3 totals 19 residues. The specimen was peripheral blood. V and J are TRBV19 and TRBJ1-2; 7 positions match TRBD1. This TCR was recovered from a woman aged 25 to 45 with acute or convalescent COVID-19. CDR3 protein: CASRKPGAPDRTGSYGYTF. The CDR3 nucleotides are TGTGCCAGTAGGAAACCCGGGGCCCCGGACAGGACGGGGAGCTATGGCTACACCTTC.